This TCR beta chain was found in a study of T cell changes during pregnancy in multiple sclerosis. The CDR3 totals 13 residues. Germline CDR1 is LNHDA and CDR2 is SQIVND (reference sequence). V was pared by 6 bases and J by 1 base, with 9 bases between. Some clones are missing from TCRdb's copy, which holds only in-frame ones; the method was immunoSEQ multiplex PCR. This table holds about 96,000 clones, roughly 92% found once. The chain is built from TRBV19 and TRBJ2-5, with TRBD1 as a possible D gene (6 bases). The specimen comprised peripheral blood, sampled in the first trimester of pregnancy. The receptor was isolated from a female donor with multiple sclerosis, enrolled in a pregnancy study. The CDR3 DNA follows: TGTGCCAGTAGACTGACAGGCCAAGAGACCCAGTACTTC. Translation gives CASRLTGQETQYF.